Many counts were recorded for the clone carrying this TCR beta chain. This sample stems from a study of neoadjuvant anti-PD-1 for oral cavity cancer. The wider study: Patients without progression received a fourth nivolumab dose around day 43, then surgical resection on days 50-56.

The table came from immunoSEQ multiplex PCR; TCRdb's copy has only in-frame clones and leaves some out. The repertoire holds approximately 37,000 clones, around two fifths seen once, with approximately 15% in the top ten. Germline loops: CDR1 SQVTM, CDR2 ANQGSEA. V dropped 6 bases and J dropped 4 bases, with 9 bases sitting between them. This CDR3 region has 11 residues. Described time point: after neoadjuvant nivolumab, at surgical resection. This specimen was tumor tissue, taken after nivolumab (anti-PD-1) treatment. This clonotype originated in a person aged 40-85 years with oral cavity squamous cell carcinoma. This chain connects TRBV29-1 to TRBJ1-2; D remains ambiguous. The CDR3 DNA follows: TGCAGCGTAAACATTGGCTATGGCTACACCTTC. Its protein is CSVNIGYGYTF.